This TCR beta chain stems from a study of blood T cell repertoires in COVID-19. Germline loops: CDR1 KGHDR, CDR2 SFDVKD. This CDR3 spans 15 amino acids. V shed 4 bases, J shed 6 bases, and the junction held 8 bases outside the gene matches. Some clones are missing from TCRdb's copy, which holds only in-frame ones; the method was immunoSEQ multiplex PCR. The table lists roughly 280,000 clones, 80% to 90% of them singletons, with roughly 1.9% in the top ten. The J gene is TRBJ2-7, the V gene TRBV24-1; 10 bases agree with TRBD1. Sequencing was carried out using peripheral blood. The sequence was collected from a man aged 30-40 years with active or convalescent COVID-19. The chain's CDR3 is CATSDADRGVIEQYF. CDR3 in DNA: TGTGCCACCAGTGACGCGGACAGGGGGGTCATCGAGCAGTACTTC.